This TCR beta chain was documented in a study of cytomegalovirus exposure and HLA in healthy donors. Between the trimmed V and J ends, which lost 4 bases and 3 bases, there was a span of 9 bases. Per germline, CDR1 MNHNS and CDR2 SASEGT. The CDR3 sequence is 14 residues long. Produced via immunoSEQ multiplex PCR; TCRdb's table is partial and in-frame only. The data show about 220,000 clones, about 86% seen once. Study-wide results and caveats: Researchers catalogued around 150 TCR beta chains as cytomegalovirus-associated. For most TCR sequences rarity was the rule, although some public TCRs occurred in many donors. In vitro checks showed that three CMV-associated chains really do target CMV antigens.

On this clone itself: No antigen is known for it.

The sequence derives from a woman between 18 and 29 years old in good health and CMV-seronegative. The chain uses TRBV6-1 and TRBJ2-2, with D maybe TRBD1 (6 bases). Sequenced material: PBMCs. Here the CDR3 DNA reads TGTGCCAGCAGTGGGGGACACGACACCGGGGAGCTGTTTTTT. Protein product: CASSGGHDTGELFF.